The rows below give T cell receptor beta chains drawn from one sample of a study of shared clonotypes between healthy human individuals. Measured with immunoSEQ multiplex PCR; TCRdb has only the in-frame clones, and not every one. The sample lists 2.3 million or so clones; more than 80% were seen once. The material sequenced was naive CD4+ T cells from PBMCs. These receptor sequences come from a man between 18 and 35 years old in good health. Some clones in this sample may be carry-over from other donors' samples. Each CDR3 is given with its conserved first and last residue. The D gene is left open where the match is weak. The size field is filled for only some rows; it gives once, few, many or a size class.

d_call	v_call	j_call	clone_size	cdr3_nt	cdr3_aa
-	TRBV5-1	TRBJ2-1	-	TGCGCCAGCAGCTTTTACAATGAGCAGTTCTTC	CASSFYNEQFF
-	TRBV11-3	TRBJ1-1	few	TGTGCCAGCAGCCGGGGGAAAGCCCGAACGCCTTTCTTT	CASSRGKARTPFF
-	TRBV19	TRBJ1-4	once	TGTGCCAGTAGTATTTGGCAGGGATCGGTCGAAAAACTGTTTTTT	CASSIWQGSVEKLFF
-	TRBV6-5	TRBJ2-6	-	TGTGCCACCCGAATGGGCTCCGGGGCCAACGTCCTGACTTTC	CATRMGSGANVLTF
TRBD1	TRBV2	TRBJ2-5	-	TGTGCCAGCAGCCGGGACAGGACGTACCAAGAGACCCAGTACTTC	CASSRDRTYQETQYF
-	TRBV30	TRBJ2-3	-	TGTGCCTGGAGTGTTAGTCTCAACACAGATACGCAGTATTTT	CAWSVSLNTDTQYF
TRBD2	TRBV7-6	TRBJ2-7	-	TGTGCCAGCAGCTTACGGACTAGCGGGAGGGCAGGCTCCTACGAGCAGTACTTC	CASSLRTSGRAGSYEQYF
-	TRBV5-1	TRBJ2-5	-	TGCGCCAGCAGCTTATTAGCCGTCCAAGAGACCCAGTACTTC	CASSLLAVQETQYF
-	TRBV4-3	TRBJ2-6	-	TGCGCCAGCAGCCAAGATCACTATGGGGCCAACGTCCTGACTTTC	CASSQDHYGANVLTF
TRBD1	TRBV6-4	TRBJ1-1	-	TGTGCCAGCAGTGGGACAGGGGGCGCTTCCGCCACTGAAGCTTTCTTT	CASSGTGGASATEAFF
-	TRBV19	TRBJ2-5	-	TGTGCCAGTAGTGAACGGCACCAAGAGACCCAGTACTTC	CASSERHQETQYF
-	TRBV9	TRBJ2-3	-	TGTGCCAGCAGCGCCCCCCCGGGTCAAAGGCACACAGATACGCAGTATTTT	CASSAPPGQRHTDTQYF
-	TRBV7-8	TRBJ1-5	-	TGTGCCAGCAGCTTAGCGCACAGGCCTCTAGATCAGCCCCAGCATTTT	CASSLAHRPLDQPQHF
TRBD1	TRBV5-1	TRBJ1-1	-	TGCGCCAGCAGCACTACAGGGGTAACTGAAGCTTTCTTT	CASSTTGVTEAFF